The clone carrying this T cell receptor beta chain was counted many times. What it binds is unknown. TCRdb itself ran the 5' RACE reads through MiXCR, one entry per CDR3 protein. Among some 840,000 distinct CDR3 sequences listed, approximately 10% were seen once. The CDR3 spans 15 residues. The germline CDR1 and CDR2 sequences are DFQATT and SNEGSKA (reference sequence). Trimming took 3 bases from V and 4 from J, leaving 15 bases between them. These data come from a study of CD8 T cells in ankylosing spondylitis. General observations from the study: What appeared characteristic of ankylosing spondylitis blood was a TCR beta motif of fewer than ten highly homologous variants.

Source material: blood, either unsorted or a sorted T cell fraction (not recorded which). V is TRBV20-1 and J is TRBJ2-2; D is possibly TRBD2 (6 bases). This receptor was obtained from a male donor with ankylosing spondylitis. CDR3 region: CSARAGGISTGELFF. The CDR3 DNA follows: TGCAGTGCTAGGGCCGGGGGAATAAGCACCGGGGAGCTGTTTTTT.